The clone carrying this T cell receptor beta chain was recorded only once. These data come from a study of prognosis after radiotherapy for stage I lung cancer. This CDR3 has 14 amino acids. V shed 1 base and J shed 8 bases, with 11 bases lying between them. Germline CDR1 and CDR2: SGHTA and FQGNSA. Amplification of TCR beta CDR3 from genomic DNA used two-round multiplex PCR. Round-one PCR had primers specific to each TRBV and TRBJ gene. Using its own MiXCR run on the multiplex PCR reads, TCRdb lists one record per CDR3 protein. The sample consists of tens of thousands of distinct CDR3 sequences, just over 40% of them appearing once.

The sample here was PBMCs, taken before or after stereotactic body radiation therapy (not recorded which). The rearrangement uses TRBV7-2 and TRBJ1-4; D is uncertain. This clonotype was obtained from a donor of 50 years or more with non-small cell lung cancer. CDR3 loop: CASSLVDAQEKLFF. The DNA for the CDR3 is TGTGCCAGCAGCTTAGTGGACGCCCAAGAAAAACTGTTTTTT.